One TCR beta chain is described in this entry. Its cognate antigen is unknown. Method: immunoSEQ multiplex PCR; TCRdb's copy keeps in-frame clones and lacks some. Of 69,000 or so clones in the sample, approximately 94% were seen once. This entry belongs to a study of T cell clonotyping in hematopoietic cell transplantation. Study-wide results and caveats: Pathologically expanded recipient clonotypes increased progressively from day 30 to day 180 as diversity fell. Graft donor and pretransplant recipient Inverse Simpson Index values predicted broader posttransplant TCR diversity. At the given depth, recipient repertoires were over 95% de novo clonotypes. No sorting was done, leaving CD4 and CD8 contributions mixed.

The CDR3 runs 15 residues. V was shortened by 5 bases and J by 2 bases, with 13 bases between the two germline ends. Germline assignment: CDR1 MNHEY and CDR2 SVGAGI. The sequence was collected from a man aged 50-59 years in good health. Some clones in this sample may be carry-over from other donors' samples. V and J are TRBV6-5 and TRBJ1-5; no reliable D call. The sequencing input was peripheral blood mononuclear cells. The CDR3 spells CASSTRTGGNQPQHF. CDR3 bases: TGTGCCAGCAGTACGAGGACGGGAGGCAATCAGCCCCAGCATTTT.